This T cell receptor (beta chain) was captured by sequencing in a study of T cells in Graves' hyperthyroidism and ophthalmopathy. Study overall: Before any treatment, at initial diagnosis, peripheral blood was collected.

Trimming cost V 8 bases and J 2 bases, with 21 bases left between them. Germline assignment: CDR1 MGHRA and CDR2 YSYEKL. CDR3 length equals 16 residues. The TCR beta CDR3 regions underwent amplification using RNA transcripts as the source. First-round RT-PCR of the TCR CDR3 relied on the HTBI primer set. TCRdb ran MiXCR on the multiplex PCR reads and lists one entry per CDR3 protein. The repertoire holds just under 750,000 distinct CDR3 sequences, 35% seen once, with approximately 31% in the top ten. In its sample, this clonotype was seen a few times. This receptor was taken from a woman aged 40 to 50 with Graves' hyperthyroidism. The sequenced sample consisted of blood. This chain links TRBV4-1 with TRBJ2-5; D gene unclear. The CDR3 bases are TGCGCCAGCTCCCGAACGACGGGTCTAATGCAAGAGACCCAGTACTTC. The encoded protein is CASSRTTGLMQETQYF.